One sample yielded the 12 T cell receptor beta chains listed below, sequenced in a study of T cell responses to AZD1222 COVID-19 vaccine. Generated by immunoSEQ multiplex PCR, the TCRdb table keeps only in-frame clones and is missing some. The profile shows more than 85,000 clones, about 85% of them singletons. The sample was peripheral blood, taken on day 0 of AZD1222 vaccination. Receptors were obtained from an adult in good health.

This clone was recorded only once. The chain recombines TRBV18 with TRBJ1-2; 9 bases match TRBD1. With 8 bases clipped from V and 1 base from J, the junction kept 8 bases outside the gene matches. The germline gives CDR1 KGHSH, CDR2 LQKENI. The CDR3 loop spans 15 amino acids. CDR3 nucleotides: TGTGCCAGCACCCGGACAGGGGATTTTAACTATGGCTACACCTTC. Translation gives CASTRTGDFNYGYTF.

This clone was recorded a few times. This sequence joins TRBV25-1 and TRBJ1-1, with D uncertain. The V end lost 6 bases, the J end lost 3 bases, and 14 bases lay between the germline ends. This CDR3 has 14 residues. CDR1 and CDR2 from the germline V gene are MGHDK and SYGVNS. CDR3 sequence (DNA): TGTGCCAGCAGGCCGGACGGAGGTGACACTGAAGCTTTCTTT. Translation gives CASRPDGGDTEAFF.

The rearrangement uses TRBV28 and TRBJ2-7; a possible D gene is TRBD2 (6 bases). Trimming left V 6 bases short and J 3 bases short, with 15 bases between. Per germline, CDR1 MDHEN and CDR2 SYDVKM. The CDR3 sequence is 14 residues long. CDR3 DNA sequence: TGTGCCAGCAGGCCGGGACTGGGGGGCTACGAGCAGTACTTC. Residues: CASRPGLGGYEQYF.

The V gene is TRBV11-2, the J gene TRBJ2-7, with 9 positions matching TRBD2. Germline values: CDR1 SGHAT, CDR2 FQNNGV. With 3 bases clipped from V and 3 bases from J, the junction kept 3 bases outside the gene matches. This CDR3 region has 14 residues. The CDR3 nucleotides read TGTGCCAGCAGCTTTAGCGGGAGAAACTACGAGCAGTACTTC. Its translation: CASSFSGRNYEQYF.

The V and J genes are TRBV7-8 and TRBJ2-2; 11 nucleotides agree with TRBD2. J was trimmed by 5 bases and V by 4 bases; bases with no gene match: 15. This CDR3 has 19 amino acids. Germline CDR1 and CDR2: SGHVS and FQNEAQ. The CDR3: CASSSHPTSGTGGTGELFF. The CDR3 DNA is TGTGCCAGCAGCTCTCATCCGACTAGCGGGACGGGCGGGACCGGGGAGCTGTTTTTT.

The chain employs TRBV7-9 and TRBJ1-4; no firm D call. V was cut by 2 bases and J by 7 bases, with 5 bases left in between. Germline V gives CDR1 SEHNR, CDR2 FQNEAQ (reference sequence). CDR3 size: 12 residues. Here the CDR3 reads CASSLSGEKLFF. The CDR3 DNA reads TGTGCCAGCAGCTTAAGCGGTGAAAAACTGTTTTTT. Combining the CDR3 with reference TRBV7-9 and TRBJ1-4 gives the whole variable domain DTGVSQNPRHKITKRGQNVTFRCDPISEHNRLYWYRQTLGQGPEFLTYFQNEAQLEKSRLLSDRFSAERPKGSFSTLEIQRTEQGDSAMYLCASSLSGEKLFFGSGTQLSVL.

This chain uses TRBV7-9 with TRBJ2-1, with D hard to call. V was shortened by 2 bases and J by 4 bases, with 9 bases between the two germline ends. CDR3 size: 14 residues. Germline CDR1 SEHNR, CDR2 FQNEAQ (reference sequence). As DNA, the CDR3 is TGTGCCAGCAGCTTAACCCCGGGTTACAATGAGCAGTTCTTC. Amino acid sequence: CASSLTPGYNEQFF.

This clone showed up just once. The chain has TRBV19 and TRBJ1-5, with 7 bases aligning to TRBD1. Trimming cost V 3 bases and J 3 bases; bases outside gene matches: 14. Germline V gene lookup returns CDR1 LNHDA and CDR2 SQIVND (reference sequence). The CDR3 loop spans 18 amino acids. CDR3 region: CASSMGREQGTYNQPQHF. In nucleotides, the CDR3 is TGTGCCAGTAGTATGGGCCGTGAACAGGGGACTTACAATCAGCCCCAGCATTTT.

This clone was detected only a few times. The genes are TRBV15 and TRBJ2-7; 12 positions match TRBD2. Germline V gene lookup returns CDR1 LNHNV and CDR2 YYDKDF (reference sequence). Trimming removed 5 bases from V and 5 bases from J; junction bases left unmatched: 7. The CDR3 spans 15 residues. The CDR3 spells CATSGQLAGGDEQYF. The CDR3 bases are TGTGCCACCAGCGGACAACTAGCGGGAGGTGACGAGCAGTACTTC.

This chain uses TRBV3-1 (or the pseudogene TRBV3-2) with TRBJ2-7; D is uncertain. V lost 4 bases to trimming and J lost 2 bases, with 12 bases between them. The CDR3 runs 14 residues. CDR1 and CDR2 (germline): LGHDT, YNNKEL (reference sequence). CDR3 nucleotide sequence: TGTGCCAGCAGCCCTAAGGTCACACCCTACGAGCAGTACTTC. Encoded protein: CASSPKVTPYEQYF.

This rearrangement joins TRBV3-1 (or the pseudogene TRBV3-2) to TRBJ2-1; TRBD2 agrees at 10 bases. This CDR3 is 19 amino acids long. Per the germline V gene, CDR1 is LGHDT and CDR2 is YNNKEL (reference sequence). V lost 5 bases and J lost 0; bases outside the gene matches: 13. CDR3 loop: CASSVRGVASGSSYNEQFF. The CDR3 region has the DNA TGTGCCAGCAGCGTTCGGGGAGTGGCTAGCGGGAGCTCCTACAATGAGCAGTTCTTC.

The CDR3 loop is CASRGQLSYEQYF. For the CDR3, the DNA is TGCGCCAGCAGAGGACAGTTATCCTACGAGCAGTACTTC. The rearrangement links TRBV10-1 to TRBJ2-7; D is possibly TRBD1 (6 bases). Germline V gives CDR1 WNHNN, CDR2 SYGVQD (reference sequence). This CDR3 region has 13 residues. V was shortened by 6 bases and J by 1 base, with 10 bases between the two germline ends.